This entry lists 13 T cell receptor beta chains sequenced from one sample in a study of T cell clonality in common variable immunodeficiency. Assay: immunoSEQ multiplex PCR; the TCRdb copy retains only in-frame clones and omits some. There are roughly 43,000 clones in the sample, none observed a single time. Sequenced input: peripheral blood mononuclear cells. The receptors derive from a person aged 18 to 75 in good health.

This clone came up many times. The sequence runs out 3 residues before the end of the CDR3; the remainder is reconstructed from the germline J gene. The chain has TRBV4-1 and TRBJ2-7; 9 nucleotides line up with TRBD1. Germline CDR1 reads MGHRA; CDR2 reads YSYEKL. J was trimmed by 5 bases and V by 5 bases; bases with no gene match: 13. The CDR3 has 16 amino acids. The sequenced part of the CDR3 DNA is TGCGCCAGCAGCACCCGGTTCCGGGACAGGGTCCACGAG. Its protein is CASSTRFRDRVHE. The CDR3 reads in full as CASSTRFRDRVHEQYF.

This clone was observed many times. The read ends 3 residues shy of where the CDR3 ends; the end is completed using the germline J gene. The sample contains more than one DNA sequence encoding this CDR3. The V gene is TRBV28, the J gene TRBJ2-7; TRBD1 agrees at 7 bases. Germline V CDR1 and CDR2: MDHEN, SYDVKM. The J segment lost 0 bases and the V segment lost 5 bases, leaving 7 bases of the junction unmatched. CDR3 size: 15 residues. The part of the CDR3 DNA that was read is TGTGCCAGCAGTGCCGGCAGGGGGTTCTCCTACGAG. Translation: CASSAGRGFSYE. Given in full, the CDR3 is CASSAGRGFSYEQYF. Complete variable domain (other parts from reference TRBV28 and TRBJ2-7): DVKVTQSSRYLVKRTGEKVFLECVQDMDHENMFWYRQDPGLGLRLIYFSYDVKMKEKGDIPEGYSVSREKKERFSLILESASTNQTSMYLCASSAGRGFSYEQYFGPGTRLTVT.

This clone has ten or more counts. The CDR3 is cut off 3 residues early in the read; its end comes from the germline J gene. The chain links TRBV4-1 to TRBJ2-5; D perhaps matches TRBD2 (6 bases). Germline V gene lookup returns CDR1 MGHRA and CDR2 YSYEKL. V was clipped by 0 bases and J by 5 bases, with 10 bases between them. The CDR3 length is 14 residues. The CDR3 DNA, read in part, is TGCGCCAGCAGCCAAGATGTTAGCGGCGAGACC. This translates into CASSQDVSGET. The complete CDR3 reads CASSQDVSGETQYF.

Many counts were recorded for this clone. The CDR3 end is not reached by the read, which stops 3 residues before it; the germline J gene fills it in. The chain links TRBV23-1 to TRBJ1-5, with 8 bases identical to TRBD1. Being an ORF, TRBV23-1 has a function that is uncertain. V gave up 7 bases and J gave up 2 bases; unmatched junction bases: 10. The CDR3 extends over 16 amino acids. The CDR3 DNA, read in part, is TGCGCCAGCACCAATGAGCGACAGGGGTGCAATCAGCCC. It yields the protein CASTNERQGCNQP. The complete CDR3 reads CASTNERQGCNQPQHF.

This clone was found many times. Read data end 3 residues before the CDR3 end; the end is taken from the germline J gene. V gene TRBV28 combines with J gene TRBJ2-1; 11 bases match TRBD2. The CDR3 sequence is 15 residues long. CDR1 and CDR2 (germline): MDHEN, SYDVKM. J lost 8 bases, V lost 3 bases, and 6 bases had no gene match. The sequenced CDR3 bases are TGTGCCAGCAGTTTGAAATTAGCGGGAGGGTATGAG. Protein sequence: CASSLKLAGGYE. The CDR3 as a whole reads CASSLKLAGGYEQFF.

This clone was counted ten times or more. Read data end 3 residues before the CDR3 end; the end is taken from the germline J gene. V and J are TRBV7-9 and TRBJ1-2; D is ambiguous. Germline loops: CDR1 SEHNR, CDR2 FQNEAQ (reference sequence). This CDR3 is 14 amino acids long. The CDR3 reads CASSLALPEKGYTF. The DNA read from the CDR3 is TGTGCCAGCAGCTTAGCCCTACCCGAGAAGGGC.

The table lists this clone with many counts. The read is 3 residues too short to cover the CDR3 end, so that end is filled in from the germline J gene. J is TRBJ1-5 and V is TRBV19, with D possibly being TRBD1 (6 bases). CDR3 size: 15 residues. The germline V and J ends were trimmed by 8 bases and 3 bases, with 17 bases remaining between them. The germline V gene encodes CDR1 LNHDA and CDR2 SQIVND (reference sequence). CDR3 DNA, as far as it was read: TGTGCCAGTCACCCGGCAGGGGTGGCCAATCAGCCC. Protein: CASHPAGVANQP. The entire CDR3 protein reads CASHPAGVANQPQHF.

This clone appeared many times. From the germline J gene comes the end of the CDR3, since the read stops 3 residues before it. Other DNA sequences within the sample encode an identical CDR3. V gene TRBV18 combines with J gene TRBJ1-1, with TRBD1 matching 7 bases. Germline V gives CDR1 KGHSH, CDR2 LQKENI. V shed 5 bases, J shed 3 bases, and the junction held 9 bases outside the gene matches. The CDR3 runs 15 residues. The part of the CDR3 DNA that was read is TGTGCCAGCTCAGCAAGGGGGACAGCCGACACTGAA. This translates into CASSARGTADTE. The whole CDR3 protein reads CASSARGTADTEAFF.

Worth noting for this clone: This clone may be a read error of a much larger clone one base away. The sequenced fragment ends 3 residues before the CDR3 boundary, so the rest is inferred from the germline J gene. The chain uses TRBV19 and TRBJ2-7; 12 bases are shared with TRBD2. The germline CDR1 and CDR2 sequences are LNHDA and SQIVND (reference sequence). This CDR3 contains 15 residues. The CDR3 spells CACSMTSGGHYEQYF. CDR3 bases read: TGTGCCTGTAGTATGACTAGCGGGGGCCACTACGAG.

This clone was recorded at least ten times. The read gets to within 3 residues of the CDR3 end, and the germline J gene fills in the rest. V gene TRBV5-1 combines with J gene TRBJ1-1; unclear D gene. The V end lost 2 bases, the J end lost 1 base, and 6 bases lay between the germline ends. Germline V CDR1 and CDR2: SGHRS, YFSETQ. The CDR3 consists of 13 residues. CDR3 bases read: TGCGCCAGCAGCTTTTTCGGGAACACTGAA. Its translation: CASSFFGNTE. The full CDR3 protein is CASSFFGNTEAFF.

Ten or more counts support this clone. The read falls 3 residues short of the CDR3 end, and the missing part is taken from the germline J gene. The chain employs TRBV5-1 and TRBJ2-5; D remains ambiguous. Germline assignment: CDR1 SGHRS and CDR2 YFSETQ. The CDR3 loop spans 12 amino acids. Trimming left V 6 bases short and J 4 bases short, with 10 bases between. The sequenced CDR3 bases are TGCGCCAGCAACTTTCCGGGAGAGACC. The encoded protein is CASNFPGET. The CDR3 in full is CASNFPGETQYF. The full variable domain, rest sourced from reference TRBV5-1 and TRBJ2-5, is KAGVTQTPRYLIKTRGQQVTLSCSPISGHRSVSWYQQTPGQGLQFLFEYFSETQRNKGNFPGRFSGRQFSNSRSEMNVSTLELGDSALYLCASNFPGETQYFGPGTRLLVL.

This clone appeared many times. The read gets to within 3 residues of the CDR3 end, and the germline J gene fills in the rest. This sequence joins TRBV20-1 and TRBJ2-2, with D possibly being TRBD2 (7 bases). Germline CDR1 is DFQATT and CDR2 is SNEGSKA (reference sequence). The V gene lost 3 bases and the J gene lost 4 bases, with 12 bases spanning the gap. CDR3 length equals 14 residues. The sequenced part of the CDR3 DNA is TGCAGTGCTAGGTGGGGGGGCAGCACCGGGGAG. It is translated as CSARWGGSTGE. The CDR3, in full, reads CSARWGGSTGELFF.

This clone was recorded at least ten times. The observed sequence ends 3 residues before the CDR3 terminus, with the missing tail filled in from the germline J gene. This rearrangement joins TRBV7-2 to TRBJ2-2, with D perhaps matching TRBD1 (6 bases). CDR1 is SGHTA and CDR2 is FQGNSA in the germline V gene. This CDR3 comprises 15 residues. The germline V and J ends were trimmed by 5 bases and 0 bases, with 10 bases remaining between them. The chain's CDR3 is CASSPRTANTGELFF. Incomplete CDR3 DNA: TGTGCCAGCAGCCCCCGGACAGCGAACACCGGGGAG.